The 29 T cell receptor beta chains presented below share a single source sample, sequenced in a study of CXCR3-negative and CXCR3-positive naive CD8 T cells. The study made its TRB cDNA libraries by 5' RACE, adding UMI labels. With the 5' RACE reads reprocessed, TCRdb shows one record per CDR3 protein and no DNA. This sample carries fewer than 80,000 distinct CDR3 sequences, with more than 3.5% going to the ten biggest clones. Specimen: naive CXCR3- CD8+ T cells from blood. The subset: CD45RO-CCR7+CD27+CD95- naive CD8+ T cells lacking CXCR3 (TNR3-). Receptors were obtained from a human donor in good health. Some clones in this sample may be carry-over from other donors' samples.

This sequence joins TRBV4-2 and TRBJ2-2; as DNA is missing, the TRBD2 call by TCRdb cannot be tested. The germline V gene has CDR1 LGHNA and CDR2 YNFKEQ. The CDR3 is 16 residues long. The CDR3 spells CASSQASGRDTGELFF.

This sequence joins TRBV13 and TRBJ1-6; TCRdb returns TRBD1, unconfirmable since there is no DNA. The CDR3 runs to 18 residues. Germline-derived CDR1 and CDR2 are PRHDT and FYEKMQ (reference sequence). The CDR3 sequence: CASSLRQGDESYNSPLHF.

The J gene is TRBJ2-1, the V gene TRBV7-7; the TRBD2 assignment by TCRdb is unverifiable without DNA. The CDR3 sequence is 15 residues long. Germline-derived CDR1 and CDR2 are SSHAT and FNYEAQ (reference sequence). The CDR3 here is CASSTVPGSYNEQFF.

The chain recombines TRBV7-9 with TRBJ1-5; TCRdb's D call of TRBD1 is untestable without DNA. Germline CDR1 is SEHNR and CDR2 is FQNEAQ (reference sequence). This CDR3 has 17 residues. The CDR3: CASSLSQGAFGDQPQHF.

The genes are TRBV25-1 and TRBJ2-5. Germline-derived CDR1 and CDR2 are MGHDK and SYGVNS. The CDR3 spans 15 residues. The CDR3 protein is CASSEPLASGETQYF.

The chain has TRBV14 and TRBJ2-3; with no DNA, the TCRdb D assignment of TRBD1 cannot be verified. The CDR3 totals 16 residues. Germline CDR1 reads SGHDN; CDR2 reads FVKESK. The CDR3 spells CASSPRGQARTDTQYF.

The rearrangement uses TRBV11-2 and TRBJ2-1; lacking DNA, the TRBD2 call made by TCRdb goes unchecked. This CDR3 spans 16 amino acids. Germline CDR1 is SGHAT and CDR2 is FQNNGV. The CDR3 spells CASSFPTSGATNEQFF.

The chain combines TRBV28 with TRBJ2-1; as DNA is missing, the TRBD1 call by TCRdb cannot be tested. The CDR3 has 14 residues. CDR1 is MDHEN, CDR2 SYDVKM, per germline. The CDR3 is CASNRGSSYNEQFF.

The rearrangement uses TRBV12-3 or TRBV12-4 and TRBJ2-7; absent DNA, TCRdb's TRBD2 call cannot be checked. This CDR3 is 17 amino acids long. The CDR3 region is CASSLWVGDYPTYEQYF.

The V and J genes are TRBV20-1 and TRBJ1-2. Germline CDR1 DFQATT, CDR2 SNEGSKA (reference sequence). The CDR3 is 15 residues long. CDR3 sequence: CSARDAKYPNYGYTF.

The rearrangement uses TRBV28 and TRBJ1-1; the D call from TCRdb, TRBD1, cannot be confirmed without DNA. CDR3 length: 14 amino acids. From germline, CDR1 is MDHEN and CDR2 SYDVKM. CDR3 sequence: CASGGQGADTEAFF.

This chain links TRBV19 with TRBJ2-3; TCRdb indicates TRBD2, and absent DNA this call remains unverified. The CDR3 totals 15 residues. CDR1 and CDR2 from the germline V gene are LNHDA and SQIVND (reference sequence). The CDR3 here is CASSYDSGLLDTQYF.

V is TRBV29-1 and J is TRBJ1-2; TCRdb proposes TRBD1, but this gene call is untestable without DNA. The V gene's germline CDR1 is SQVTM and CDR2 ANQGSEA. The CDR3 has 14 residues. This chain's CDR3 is CSIPQGPAGYGYTF.

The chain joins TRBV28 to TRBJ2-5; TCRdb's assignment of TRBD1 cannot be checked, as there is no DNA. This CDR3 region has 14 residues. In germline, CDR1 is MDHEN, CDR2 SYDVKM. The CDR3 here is CASTRRGRQETQYF.

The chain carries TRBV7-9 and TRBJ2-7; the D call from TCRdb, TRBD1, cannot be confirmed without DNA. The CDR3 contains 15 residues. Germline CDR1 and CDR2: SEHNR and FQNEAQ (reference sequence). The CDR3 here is CASQSGQGIWYEQYF.

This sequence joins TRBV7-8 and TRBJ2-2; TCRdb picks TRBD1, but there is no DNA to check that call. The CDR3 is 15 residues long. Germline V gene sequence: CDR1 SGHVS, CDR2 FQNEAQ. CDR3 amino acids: CASSLAPGDTGELFF.

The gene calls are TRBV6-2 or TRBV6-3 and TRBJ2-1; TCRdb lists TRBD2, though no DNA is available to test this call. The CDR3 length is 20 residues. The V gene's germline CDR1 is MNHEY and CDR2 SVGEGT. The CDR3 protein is CASRRIRAERSSGLYNEQFF.

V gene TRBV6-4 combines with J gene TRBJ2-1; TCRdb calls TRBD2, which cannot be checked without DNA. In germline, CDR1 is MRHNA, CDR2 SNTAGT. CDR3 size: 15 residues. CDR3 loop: CASSGSGGSYNEQFF.

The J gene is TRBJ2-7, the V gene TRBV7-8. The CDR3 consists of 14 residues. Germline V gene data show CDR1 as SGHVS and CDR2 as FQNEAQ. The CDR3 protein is CASSYARGVHEQYF.

The CDR3 loop is CSAREDRAYEQYF. V usage is TRBV20-1 and J usage is TRBJ2-7; the D call from TCRdb, TRBD1, cannot be confirmed without DNA. The CDR3 is 13 amino acids. CDR1 and CDR2 from the germline V gene are DFQATT and SNEGSKA (reference sequence).

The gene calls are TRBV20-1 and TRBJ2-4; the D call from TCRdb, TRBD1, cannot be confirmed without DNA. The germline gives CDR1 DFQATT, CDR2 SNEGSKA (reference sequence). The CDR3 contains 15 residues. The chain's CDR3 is CSARDLGGAKNIQYF.

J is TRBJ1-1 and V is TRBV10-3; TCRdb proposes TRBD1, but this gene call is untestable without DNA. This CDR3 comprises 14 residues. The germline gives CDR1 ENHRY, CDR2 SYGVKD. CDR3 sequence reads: CAISESGVGTEAFF.

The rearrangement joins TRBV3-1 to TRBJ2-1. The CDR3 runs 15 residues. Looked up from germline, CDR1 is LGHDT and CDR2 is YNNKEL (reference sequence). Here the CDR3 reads CASSQTRGSYNEQFF.

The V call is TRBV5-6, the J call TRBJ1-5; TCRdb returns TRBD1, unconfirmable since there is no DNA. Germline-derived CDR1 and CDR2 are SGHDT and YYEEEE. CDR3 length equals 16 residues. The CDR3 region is CASSRVGTGPKGPQHF.

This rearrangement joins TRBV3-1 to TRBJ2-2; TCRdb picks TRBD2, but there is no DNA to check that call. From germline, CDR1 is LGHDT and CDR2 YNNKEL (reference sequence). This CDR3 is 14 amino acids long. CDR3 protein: CASSPGGDAGELFF.

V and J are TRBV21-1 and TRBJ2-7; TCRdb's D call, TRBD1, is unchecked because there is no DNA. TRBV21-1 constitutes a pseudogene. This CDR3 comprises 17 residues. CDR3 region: CASSHNEGGAVLLWQYF.

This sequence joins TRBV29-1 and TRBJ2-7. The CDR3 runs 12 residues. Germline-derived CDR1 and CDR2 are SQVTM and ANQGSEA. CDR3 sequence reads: CSVALSTYEQYF.

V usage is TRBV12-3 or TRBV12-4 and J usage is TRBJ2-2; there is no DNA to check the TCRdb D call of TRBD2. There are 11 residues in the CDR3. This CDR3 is CASSPLGELFF.

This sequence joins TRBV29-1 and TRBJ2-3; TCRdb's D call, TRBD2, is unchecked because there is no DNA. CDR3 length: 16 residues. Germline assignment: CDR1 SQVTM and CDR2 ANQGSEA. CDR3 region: CSVEGTAGDGTDTQYF.